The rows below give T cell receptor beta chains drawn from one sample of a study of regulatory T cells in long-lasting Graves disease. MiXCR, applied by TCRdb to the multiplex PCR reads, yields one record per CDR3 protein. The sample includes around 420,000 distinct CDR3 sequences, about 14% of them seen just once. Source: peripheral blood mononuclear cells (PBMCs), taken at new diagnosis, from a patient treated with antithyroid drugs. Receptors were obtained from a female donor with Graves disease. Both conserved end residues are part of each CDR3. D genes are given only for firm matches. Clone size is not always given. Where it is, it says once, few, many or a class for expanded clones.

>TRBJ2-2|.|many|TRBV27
CASSFTEGTGELFF
TGTGCCAGCAGTTTTACGGAGGGGACCGGGGAGCTGTTTTTT
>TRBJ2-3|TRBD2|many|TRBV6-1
CASSHLAGEISYTDTQYF
TGTGCCAGCAGTCATCTAGCGGGAGAGATCTCCTACACAGATACGCAGTATTTT
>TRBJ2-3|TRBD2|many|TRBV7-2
CASSRGLAVRGADTQYF
TGTGCCAGCAGCCGCGGACTAGCGGTCAGGGGCGCAGATACGCAGTATTTT
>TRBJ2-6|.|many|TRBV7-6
CASSFRDRRLSGANVLTF
TGTGCCAGCAGCTTCAGGGACCGGCGACTCTCTGGGGCCAACGTCCTGACTTTC
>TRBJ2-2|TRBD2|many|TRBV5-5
CASSLGVTGTSGRQTGELFF
TGTGCCAGCAGCTTAGGGGTTACCGGGACTAGCGGGAGACAAACCGGGGAGCTGTTTTTT
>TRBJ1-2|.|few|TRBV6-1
CASRAGALDYGYTF
TGTGCCAGCAGGGCCGGGGCGCTCGACTATGGCTACACCTTC
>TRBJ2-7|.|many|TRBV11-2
CASSLVGREDKSYEQYF
TGTGCCAGCAGCTTAGTGGGACGGGAAGACAAGTCCTACGAGCAGTACTTC
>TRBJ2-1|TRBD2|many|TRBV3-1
CASSPAGGEYNEQFF
TGTGCCAGCAGCCCAGCTGGGGGGGAGTACAATGAGCAGTTCTTC
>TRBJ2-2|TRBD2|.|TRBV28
CASRGRGPGELFF
TGTGCCAGCAGAGGGAGGGGCCCCGGGGAGCTGTTTTTT
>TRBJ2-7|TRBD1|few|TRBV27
CASSLTGQGYEQYF
TGTGCCAGCAGTTTGACCGGACAGGGCTACGAGCAGTACTTC
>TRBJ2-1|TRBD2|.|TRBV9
CASSVASGRMMDNEQFF
TGTGCCAGCAGCGTCGCTAGCGGGAGGATGATGGACAATGAGCAGTTCTTC
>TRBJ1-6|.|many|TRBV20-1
CSARDFPGRANSPLHF
TGCAGTGCTAGAGATTTTCCGGGACGGGCTAATTCACCCCTCCACTTT
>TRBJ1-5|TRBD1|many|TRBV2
CASSLTGAPSNQPQHF
TGTGCCAGCAGTTTAACAGGGGCCCCTAGCAATCAGCCCCAGCATTTT
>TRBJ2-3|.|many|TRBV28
CASNPDEPTDTQYF
TGTGCCAGCAACCCTGATGAGCCCACAGATACGCAGTATTTT
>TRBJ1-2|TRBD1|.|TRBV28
CASSLSPRGRGDYGYTF
TGTGCCAGCAGTTTATCGCCCAGGGGGCGAGGAGACTATGGCTACACCTTC